This T cell receptor (beta chain) was recovered during a study of T cells in localized non-small cell lung cancer. Profiled with immunoSEQ multiplex PCR; TCRdb holds only in-frame clones, not every one. This sample yields about 24,000 clones, of which around 86% are seen a single time; about 5.3% belongs to the top ten. This CDR3 spans 14 amino acids. The ends lost 6 bases at V and 3 bases at J; junction bases unmatched: 5. Germline CDR1 MDHEN, CDR2 SYDVKM. This TCR derives from a male donor at least 60 years old with stage II squamous cell lung carcinoma. The V gene is TRBV28, the J gene TRBJ2-1; TRBD2 matches at 7 bases. Sequenced here: peripheral blood, sampled before any cancer treatment. For the CDR3, the DNA is TGTGCCAGCAGACTCACTAGCGTCTACAATGAGCAGTTCTTC. Translated, it gives CASRLTSVYNEQFF.